The 15 T cell receptor beta chains presented below share a single source sample, sequenced in a study of T cells after posttransplantation cyclophosphamide. TCRdb's table, derived via immunoSEQ multiplex PCR, lists solely in-frame clones and lacks some. The sample holds some 25,000 clones, about 82% seen once. The material sequenced was PBMCs. The receptor set was obtained from a woman in her sixties with a blood cancer, CMV-positive, and with a related stem cell donor.

The gene calls are TRBV25-1 and TRBJ1-1, with D maybe TRBD1 (5 bases). Germline V gives CDR1 MGHDK, CDR2 SYGVNS. The ends were cut back, 7 bases at V and 6 bases at J, with 15 bases in the middle. The CDR3 covers 13 residues. The CDR3 nucleotides are TGTGCCAGCAAAATGGGGCAGTCCGCTGAAGCTTTCTTT. It codes for CASKMGQSAEAFF.

V usage is TRBV7-8 and J usage is TRBJ2-3, with TRBD2 matching 8 bases. Germline V lookup: CDR1 SGHVS, CDR2 FQNEAQ. The CDR3 loop spans 17 amino acids. Germline trimming cut 1 base from V and 3 bases from J; bases unmatched to any gene: 9. For the CDR3, the DNA is TGTGCCAGCAGCTTAGTTCTAGGACTAGCTTCAACAGATACGCAGTATTTT. It translates to CASSLVLGLASTDTQYF.

The chain has TRBV4-2 and TRBJ1-4, with D uncertain. CDR1 LGHNA and CDR2 YNFKEQ come from the germline V gene. CDR3 length: 15 amino acids. V was shortened by 0 bases and J by 5 bases, with 10 bases between the two germline ends. CDR3 DNA: TGTGCCAGCAGCCAAGATAGCGAGGTAAATGAAAAACTGTTTTTT. It encodes CASSQDSEVNEKLFF.

This chain connects TRBV10-2 to TRBJ2-1; the match to TRBD2 covers 12 bases. This CDR3 has 16 residues. The germline V gene encodes CDR1 WSHSY and CDR2 SAAADI. J was trimmed by 9 bases and V by 5 bases; bases with no gene match: 11. The CDR3 is CASSLRTSGAPPEQFF. In nucleotides, the CDR3 is TGCGCCAGCAGTCTGAGGACTAGCGGGGCCCCTCCTGAGCAGTTCTTC.

The V call is TRBV29-1, the J call TRBJ2-1; 7 bases match TRBD2. This CDR3 is 15 amino acids long. Germline CDR1 is SQVTM and CDR2 is ANQGSEA. V shed 6 bases and J 7 bases; nucleotides not matched to a gene: 15. The CDR3 coding sequence is TGCAGCGTCCACGACTGGGCGGGAGATTCGAATGAGCAGTTCTTC. This sequence encodes CSVHDWAGDSNEQFF.

V is TRBV9 and J is TRBJ2-5; maybe TRBD2 (6 bases). V was cut by 1 base and J by 5 bases, with 12 bases left in between. The CDR3 runs 14 residues. Germline values: CDR1 SGDLS, CDR2 YYNGEE. The chain's CDR3 is CASSVSPGVETQYF. Here the CDR3 DNA reads TGTGCCAGCAGCGTATCTCCGGGAGTTGAGACCCAGTACTTC.

The V and J genes are TRBV6-5 and TRBJ2-1; 10 positions agree with TRBD2. The germline gives CDR1 MNHEY, CDR2 SVGAGI. V shed 5 bases and J 8 bases; nucleotides not matched to a gene: 9. This CDR3 has 15 amino acids. CDR3 sequence reads: CASSTTGLAFYEQFF. CDR3 DNA: TGTGCCAGCAGTACCACGGGACTAGCGTTTTATGAGCAGTTCTTC.

The chain has TRBV11-1 and TRBJ1-1, with D possibly TRBD1 on 5 matching bases. CDR1 is SGHAT and CDR2 is FQDESV in the germline V gene (reference sequence). There are 14 residues in the CDR3. Trimming removed 9 bases from V and 5 bases from J, with 19 bases in between. The CDR3 sequence: CASGSRGSPTEAFF. The CDR3, as DNA: TGTGCCAGTGGGAGTCGGGGGTCCCCAACTGAAGCTTTCTTT.

This clone was observed a single time. The chain combines TRBV10-3 with TRBJ1-1, with 7 bases that match TRBD1. V lost 5 bases, J lost 1 base, and 4 bases stayed unmatched. Per germline, CDR1 ENHRY and CDR2 SYGVKD. The CDR3 has 14 residues. The CDR3 sequence: CAISNQGGNTEAFF. DNA of the CDR3: TGTGCCATCAGTAACCAGGGGGGGAACACTGAAGCTTTCTTT.

The gene calls are TRBV4-1 and TRBJ2-4, with D perhaps matching TRBD1 (5 bases). This CDR3 region has 14 residues. Germline CDR1 MGHRA, CDR2 YSYEKL. V was shortened by 1 base and J by 1 base, with 5 bases between the two germline ends. As DNA, the CDR3 is TGCGCCAGCAGCCAAGCAGGGGCCAAAAACATTCAGTACTTC. It is translated as CASSQAGAKNIQYF.

The J gene is TRBJ2-1, the V gene TRBV5-4; 7 bases agree with TRBD2. Per the germline V gene, CDR1 is SGHNT and CDR2 is YYREEE (reference sequence). The J segment lost 1 base and the V segment lost 0 bases, leaving 4 bases of the junction unmatched. The CDR3 runs to 16 residues. CDR3 DNA: TGTGCCAGCAGCTTGGGCGGGGGTGGTTCCTACAATGAGCAGTTCTTC. Residues: CASSLGGGGSYNEQFF.

This chain connects TRBV5-1 to TRBJ2-7, with 7 bases that match TRBD2. The junction had 15 bases not matched to a gene; V was cut back by 4 bases and J by 5 bases. Germline values: CDR1 SGHRS, CDR2 YFSETQ. The CDR3 extends over 16 amino acids. CDR3 residues: CASSPAGGFGNDEQYF. In DNA, the CDR3 is TGCGCCAGCAGCCCGGCCGGGGGGTTTGGAAACGACGAGCAGTACTTC.

This clone is judged large. This CDR3 is also generated by other DNA sequences in the sample. This chain joins TRBV7-9 and TRBJ1-2; D perhaps matches TRBD1 (5 bases). This CDR3 spans 16 amino acids. CDR1 is SEHNR and CDR2 is FQNEAQ in the germline V gene (reference sequence). Trimming took 0 bases from V and 2 from J, leaving 13 bases between them. Here the CDR3 reads CASSLARHRLNYGYTF. In DNA form, the CDR3 reads TGTGCCAGCAGCTTAGCGAGACACAGGCTCAACTATGGCTACACCTTC.

The V gene is TRBV7-2, the J gene TRBJ1-3; no clear D gene. The CDR3 loop spans 16 amino acids. Germline V gene sequence: CDR1 SGHTA, CDR2 FQGNSA. V lost 2 bases and J lost 0, with 11 bases in between. In DNA form, the CDR3 reads TGTGCCAGCAGCTTATTCCAACTCCGCTCTGGAAACACCATATATTTT. Translated: CASSLFQLRSGNTIYF.

This clone occurred a few times. This sequence joins TRBV19 and TRBJ2-7; 7 bases match TRBD1. CDR1 and CDR2 from the germline V gene are LNHDA and SQIVND (reference sequence). This CDR3 spans 12 amino acids. The trim removed 4 bases at V and 7 bases at J, leaving 4 bases unmatched. CDR3: CASSTTGIEQYF. In DNA form, the CDR3 reads TGTGCCAGTAGTACGACAGGGATAGAGCAGTACTTC. The full variable domain, rest sourced from reference TRBV19 and TRBJ2-7, is DGGITQSPKYLFRKEGQNVTLSCEQNLNHDAMYWYRQDPGQGLRLIYYSQIVNDFQKGDIAEGYSVSREKKESFPLTVTSAQKNPTAFYLCASSTTGIEQYFGPGTRLTVT.